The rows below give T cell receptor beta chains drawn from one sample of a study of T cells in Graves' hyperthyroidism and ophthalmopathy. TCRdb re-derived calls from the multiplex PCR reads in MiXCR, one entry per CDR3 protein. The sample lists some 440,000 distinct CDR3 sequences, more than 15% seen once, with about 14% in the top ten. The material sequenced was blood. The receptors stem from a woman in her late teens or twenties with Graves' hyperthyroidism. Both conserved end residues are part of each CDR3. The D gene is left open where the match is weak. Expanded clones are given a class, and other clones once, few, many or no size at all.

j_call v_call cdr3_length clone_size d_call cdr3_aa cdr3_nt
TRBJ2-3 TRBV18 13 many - CASSPPSTDTQYF TGTGCCAGCTCACCGCCTAGCACAGATACGCAGTATTTT
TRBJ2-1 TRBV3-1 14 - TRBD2 CASSQGGGPNEQFF TGTGCCAGCAGCCAGGGGGGAGGGCCCAATGAGCAGTTCTTC
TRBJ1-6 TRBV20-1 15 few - CSANRDYGRNSPLHF TGCAGTGCTAACCGGGATTATGGGCGCAATTCACCCCTCCACTTT
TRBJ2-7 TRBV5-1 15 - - CASSLVEGAMDEQYF TGCGCCAGCAGCTTGGTGGAGGGAGCAATGGACGAGCAGTACTTC
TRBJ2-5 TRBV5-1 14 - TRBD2 CASSFREGQETQYF TGCGCCAGCAGCTTTAGGGAGGGCCAAGAGACCCAGTACTTC
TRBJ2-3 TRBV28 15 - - CASRSFNGATDTQYF TGTGCCAGCAGAAGTTTCAACGGGGCAACAGATACGCAGTATTTT
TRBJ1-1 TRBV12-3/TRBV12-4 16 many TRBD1 CATDPGTGVGNTEAFF TGTGCCACCGACCCCGGGACAGGGGTTGGGAACACTGAAGCTTTCTTT
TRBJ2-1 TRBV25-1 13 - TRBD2 CASRGTSGNEQFF TGTGCCAGCCGAGGGACTAGCGGGAATGAGCAGTTCTTC
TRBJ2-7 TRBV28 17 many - CASSPVIGGRSSYEQYF TGTGCCAGCAGTCCCGTTATCGGGGGTCGAAGCTCCTACGAGCAGTACTTC
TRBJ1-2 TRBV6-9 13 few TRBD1 CASSLTGRDGYTF TGTGCCAGCAGTCTGACAGGGCGGGATGGCTACACCTTC
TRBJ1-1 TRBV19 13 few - CASSTRGGPEAFF TGTGCCAGTAGTACCCGGGGGGGGCCTGAAGCTTTCTTT
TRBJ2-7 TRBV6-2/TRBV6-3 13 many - CASNGVRSYEQYF TGTGCCAGCAACGGGGTTAGATCCTACGAGCAGTACTTC
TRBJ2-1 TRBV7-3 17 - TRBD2 CASSLEGGSASYNEQFF TGTGCCAGCAGCTTAGAGGGCGGGAGCGCCTCCTACAATGAGCAGTTCTTC
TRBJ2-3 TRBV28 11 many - CAEPLSDTQYF TGTGCCGAGCCCTTATCAGATACGCAGTATTTT
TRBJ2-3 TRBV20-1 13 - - CSAAPIIGDTQYF TGCAGTGCTGCCCCTATAATCGGGGATACGCAGTATTTT
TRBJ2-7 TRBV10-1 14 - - CASSSTAGLHEQYF TGCGCCAGCAGTAGCACGGCAGGGTTACACGAGCAGTACTTC
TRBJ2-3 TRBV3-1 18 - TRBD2 CASSQDGWRAGTTDTQYF TGTGCCAGCAGCCAAGATGGGTGGAGAGCGGGGACCACAGATACGCAGTATTTT
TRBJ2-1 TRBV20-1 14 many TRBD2 CSAEGLASYNEQFF TGCAGTGCCGAAGGACTAGCGTCCTACAATGAGCAGTTCTTC